A selection of T cell receptor beta chains follows, all from one sample in a study of Ad26.COV2.S vaccination and SARS-CoV-2 variants. Here immunoSEQ multiplex PCR was the method, and the copy in TCRdb shows in-frame clones only, minus some. The repertoire holds 100,000 or so clones, with around 82% as singletons. The material sequenced was peripheral blood, taken after recovery from COVID-19. These receptors were collected from a human donor who had recovered from COVID-19. CDR3s include the opening cysteine and the closing phenylalanine or tryptophan. A D gene is named only where the DNA matches it firmly. The size entry is marked missing in some rows and otherwise reads once, few, many or a size class.

v_gene: TRBV5-1; d_gene: NA; j_gene: TRBJ2-5; abundance: many; CDR3nt: TGCGCCAGCAGCTGGGTGGGAGAGACCCAGTACTTC; CDR3aa: CASSWVGETQYF
v_gene: TRBV6-5; d_gene: NA; j_gene: TRBJ2-7; abundance: few; CDR3nt: TGTGCCAGCAGTTGGGGGTTAGTTTCTCTCGAGCAGTACTTC; CDR3aa: CASSWGLVSLEQYF
v_gene: TRBV10-2; d_gene: NA; j_gene: TRBJ2-1; abundance: NA; CDR3nt: TGCGCCAGCAGTGAGATTGTGGGGCGGGCAAGGCCGCGTCAGCAGTTCTTC; CDR3aa: CASSEIVGRARPRQQFF
v_gene: TRBV6-2/TRBV6-3; d_gene: NA; j_gene: TRBJ1-1; abundance: NA; CDR3nt: TGTGCCAGCAGTTATGCGATTCCCAGCCCTGAAGCTTTCTTT; CDR3aa: CASSYAIPSPEAFF
v_gene: TRBV5-4; d_gene: TRBD2; j_gene: TRBJ2-5; abundance: once; CDR3nt: TGTGCCAGCAGCGAGGAGCCGGGACTAGCCTTGGAGACCCAGTACTTC; CDR3aa: CASSEEPGLALETQYF
v_gene: TRBV6-5; d_gene: NA; j_gene: TRBJ2-2; abundance: few; CDR3nt: TGTGCCAGCGAAGAGGGTAGGGACACCGGGGAGCTGTTTTTT; CDR3aa: CASEEGRDTGELFF
v_gene: TRBV28; d_gene: NA; j_gene: TRBJ2-2; abundance: NA; CDR3nt: TGTGCCAGCAGTCCGACAGTTACGAACACCGGGGAGCTGTTTTTT; CDR3aa: CASSPTVTNTGELFF
v_gene: TRBV9; d_gene: NA; j_gene: TRBJ2-3; abundance: few; CDR3nt: TGTGCCAGCAGCGTTACAGAGGAGGATACGCAGTATTTT; CDR3aa: CASSVTEEDTQYF
v_gene: TRBV7-2; d_gene: TRBD2; j_gene: TRBJ2-3; abundance: NA; CDR3nt: TGTGCCACCGAATCACTAGCGGGGGGAGATACGCAGTATTTT; CDR3aa: CATESLAGGDTQYF
v_gene: TRBV5-1; d_gene: NA; j_gene: TRBJ2-4; abundance: NA; CDR3nt: TGCGCCAGCAGCTCCGGGACGAGCGAAAACATTCAGTACTTC; CDR3aa: CASSSGTSENIQYF
v_gene: TRBV5-4; d_gene: TRBD2; j_gene: TRBJ2-5; abundance: NA; CDR3nt: TGTGCCAGCAGCTTGGTTGCGACTAGCGGGGGAATGGGTAAGACCCAGTACTTC; CDR3aa: CASSLVATSGGMGKTQYF
v_gene: TRBV7-2; d_gene: NA; j_gene: TRBJ1-5; abundance: few; CDR3nt: TGTGCCAGCAGCTTAGTTACGTCAGGGGAATTCGACCAGCCCCAGCATTTT; CDR3aa: CASSLVTSGEFDQPQHF